This is a list of T cell receptor beta chains from one sample in a study of shared clonotypes between healthy human individuals. Measured with immunoSEQ multiplex PCR; TCRdb has only the in-frame clones, and not every one. Counted here are hundreds of thousands of clones, approximately 92% occurring once; the ten biggest clones make up more than 20%. The specimen was naive CD8+ T cells sorted from blood. Every receptor here comes from a man younger than 45 in good health. Both conserved end residues are part of each CDR3. Fields, in order: J gene, CDR3 length, D gene, V gene, clone size, CDR3 protein, CDR3 DNA. A D gene is named only where the DNA matches it firmly. Clone size is not always given. Where it is, it says once, few, many or a class for expanded clones.

TRBJ2-7 13 NA TRBV2 NA CASSERRASEQYF TGTGCCAGCAGTGAGCGAAGGGCCTCCGAGCAGTACTTC
TRBJ1-3 13 NA TRBV6-5 NA CASCANAGNTIYF TGTGCCAGCTGCGCGAACGCTGGAAACACCATATATTTT
TRBJ2-1 10 NA TRBV6-1 NA CASSYNEQFF TGTGCCAGCAGTTACAATGAGCAGTTCTTC
TRBJ2-3 14 TRBD1 TRBV18 NA CASSEGAVPDTQYF TGTGCCAGCTCAGAGGGGGCCGTCCCAGATACGCAGTATTTT
TRBJ1-1 13 NA TRBV25-1 NA CASSETPERGAFF TGTGCCAGCAGTGAGACTCCCGAACGGGGGGCTTTCTTT
TRBJ2-7 13 NA TRBV30 NA CAWNSGVSYEQYF TGTGCCTGGAACTCAGGGGTTTCCTACGAGCAGTACTTC
TRBJ2-2 13 TRBD1 TRBV29-1 NA CSAQGADTGELFF TGCAGCGCGCAGGGGGCGGACACCGGGGAGCTGTTTTTT
TRBJ1-2 17 NA TRBV9 NA CASSPDGSIPRNYGYTF TGTGCCAGCAGCCCGGACGGATCTATCCCTAGAAACTATGGCTACACCTTC
TRBJ2-1 15 TRBD2 TRBV9 NA CASSESGSSYNEQFF TGTGCCAGCAGCGAAAGCGGGAGCTCCTACAATGAGCAGTTCTTC
TRBJ2-1 16 NA TRBV11-2 NA CASSYPSGSSYNEQFF TGTGCCAGCAGCTACCCCTCGGGGAGCTCCTACAATGAGCAGTTCTTC
TRBJ2-3 14 NA TRBV6-4 NA CASSSDGYANTQYF TGTGCCAGCAGTTCGGACGGGTACGCAAATACGCAGTATTTT
TRBJ2-3 14 NA TRBV7-2 NA CASSTLLGGDTQYF TGTGCCAGCAGCACCCTGCTTGGCGGAGATACGCAGTATTTT
TRBJ2-7 17 NA TRBV4-1 NA CASSQDLGTDSLHEQYF TGCGCCAGCAGCCAAGATTTGGGGACGGACTCTCTCCACGAGCAGTACTTC
TRBJ2-7 13 NA TRBV19 NA CASSIAGGGEQYF TGTGCCAGTAGTATAGCAGGAGGGGGCGAGCAGTACTTC
TRBJ2-1 13 NA TRBV4-3 once CASSPLPYNEQFF TGCGCCAGCAGCCCTCTTCCCTACAATGAGCAGTTCTTC
TRBJ2-1 16 TRBD2 TRBV11-2 NA CASSSLAGGFYNEQFF TGTGCCAGCAGCTCGCTAGCGGGAGGGTTCTACAATGAGCAGTTCTTC
TRBJ2-1 18 TRBD2 TRBV18 NA CASSPRSSGRRRANEQFF TGTGCCAGCTCACCACGGAGTAGCGGGAGGCGTAGGGCCAATGAGCAGTTCTTC
TRBJ2-7 15 TRBD2 TRBV4-1 NA CASSQELAGGDEQYF TGCGCCAGCAGCCAAGAGCTAGCGGGAGGGGACGAGCAGTACTTC
TRBJ2-5 11 NA TRBV6-6 NA CATLSGKTQYF TGTGCCACCCTTAGTGGAAAGACCCAGTACTTC
TRBJ2-1 13 NA TRBV4-1 once CASSPYRANEQFF TGCGCCAGCAGCCCGTACAGGGCAAATGAGCAGTTCTTC
TRBJ2-2 20 TRBD1 TRBV9 NA CASSVVVVVAGTANTGELFF TGTGCCAGCAGCGTAGTAGTAGTAGTAGCCGGGACAGCGAACACCGGGGAGCTGTTTTTT
TRBJ2-7 13 NA TRBV2 NA CAAGQGSSYEQYF TGTGCCGCGGGTCAGGGGAGCTCCTACGAGCAGTACTTC
TRBJ2-7 15 NA TRBV2 NA CASSAPLGGSYEQYF TGTGCCAGCAGTGCCCCATTAGGGGGATCCTACGAGCAGTACTTC